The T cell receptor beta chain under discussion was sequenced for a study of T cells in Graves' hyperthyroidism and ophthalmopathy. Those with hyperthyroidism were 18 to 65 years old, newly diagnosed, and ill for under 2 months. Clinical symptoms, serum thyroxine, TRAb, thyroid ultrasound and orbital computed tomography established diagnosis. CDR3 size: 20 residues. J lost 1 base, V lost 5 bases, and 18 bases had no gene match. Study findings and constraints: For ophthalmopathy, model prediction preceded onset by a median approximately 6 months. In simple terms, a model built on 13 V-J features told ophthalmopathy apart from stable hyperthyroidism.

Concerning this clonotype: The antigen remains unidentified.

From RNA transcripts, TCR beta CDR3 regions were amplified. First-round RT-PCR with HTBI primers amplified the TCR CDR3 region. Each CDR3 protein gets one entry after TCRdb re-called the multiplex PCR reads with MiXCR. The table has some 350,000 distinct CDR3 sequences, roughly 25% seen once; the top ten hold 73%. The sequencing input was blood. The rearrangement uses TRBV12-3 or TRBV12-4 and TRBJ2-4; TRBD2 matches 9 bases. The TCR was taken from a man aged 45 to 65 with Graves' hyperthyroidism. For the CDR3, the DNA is TGTGCCAGCAGTCCGCTGGGTGGCGGGAGGGCCCTCGTGGCCAAAAACATTCAGTACTTC. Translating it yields CASSPLGGGRALVAKNIQYF.